This T cell receptor (beta chain) was identified in a study of blood T cell repertoires in COVID-19. Profiled with immunoSEQ multiplex PCR; TCRdb holds only in-frame clones, not every one. The table has a few hundred thousand clones, roughly 86% seen once. Germline CDR1 is MGHRA and CDR2 is YSYEKL. The V and J ends lost 2 bases and 1 base respectively, with 8 bases between them. The CDR3 consists of 14 residues. There are a few counts of this clone. Source material: peripheral blood. The receptor comes from a woman aged 45-65 years who had recovered from COVID-19. This sequence joins TRBV4-1 and TRBJ1-1; D gene ambiguous. The CDR3 region is CASSQYSGNTEAFF. The CDR3 DNA reads TGCGCCAGCAGCCAATATTCAGGGAACACTGAAGCTTTCTTT.